Listed below are T cell receptor beta chains from one sample, sequenced in a study of CD4 T cells in relation to SARS-CoV-2 and coronaviruses. Only in-frame clones appear in the TCRdb table, and some are missing; sequencing was by immunoSEQ multiplex PCR. The sample lists 50,000 to 70,000 clones, about nine tenths occurring once. The source material was memory CD4+ T cells from PBMCs. These receptors all stem from a human donor in good health. The CDR3 runs from the conserved cysteine through the conserved F or W. Fields, in order: D gene, J gene, clone size, V gene, CDR3 DNA, CDR3 protein. A D gene is named only where the DNA matches it firmly. A clone size is listed for some rows: how often the clone was seen (once, few, many), or a class if it is expanded.

- | TRBJ1-2 | - | TRBV27 | TGTGCCAGCAGTACGGACGGTACCTATGGCTACACCTTC | CASSTDGTYGYTF
TRBD1 | TRBJ1-4 | - | TRBV5-1 | TGCGCCTCAGCGGCGGGGACAGGGGGCCTCTCTAATGAAAAACTGTTTTTT | CASAAGTGGLSNEKLFF
TRBD2 | TRBJ2-1 | - | TRBV7-9 | TGTGCCAGCAGCTTACCCGGGACTAGCGGGATATACAATGAGCAGTTCTTC | CASSLPGTSGIYNEQFF
TRBD1 | TRBJ2-3 | - | TRBV5-1 | TGCGCCAGCAGCTTCGCCGGGACAGGGGAAGCAGATACGCAGTATTTT | CASSFAGTGEADTQYF
TRBD2 | TRBJ2-1 | - | TRBV10-1 | TGCGCCAGCCGTAGCGGGAGTAAGGGGAACAATGAGCAGTTCTTC | CASRSGSKGNNEQFF
- | TRBJ2-7 | - | TRBV5-4 | TGTGCCAGCAGAAAGGACAGTAGCGACGAGCAGTACTTC | CASRKDSSDEQYF
- | TRBJ1-1 | once | TRBV5-8 | TGTGCCAGCAGCCTCCGGGACGATGAAGCTTTCTTT | CASSLRDDEAFF
- | TRBJ1-3 | - | TRBV18 | TGTGCCAGCTCACCGGTTTTACAGGGCGGTGGAAACACCATATATTTT | CASSPVLQGGGNTIYF
TRBD2 | TRBJ2-3 | - | TRBV24-1 | TGTGCCACCAGTGATAGCGGGAGGGCCAGCACAGATACGCAGTATTTT | CATSDSGRASTDTQYF
- | TRBJ2-1 | - | TRBV3-1/TRBV3-2 | TGTGCCAGCAGCCAGACACGGCCGGAGTCACCTGAGCAGTTCTTC | CASSQTRPESPEQFF
- | TRBJ1-5 | - | TRBV5-8 | TGTGCCAGCAGCTTGGTCCGGGATCAGCCCCAGCATTTT | CASSLVRDQPQHF
- | TRBJ1-1 | - | TRBV20-1 | TGCAGTGCTAACGGTAACACTGAAGCTTTCTTT | CSANGNTEAFF
TRBD1 | TRBJ2-3 | - | TRBV10-3 | TGTGCCTCCCAACCACAATTAGGGGGCTTGGCAGATACGCAGTATTTT | CASQPQLGGLADTQYF
TRBD2 | TRBJ2-5 | - | TRBV5-4 | TGTGCCAGCAGCTTGGTGGCGGGGGGCCAAGAGACCCAGTACTTC | CASSLVAGGQETQYF
TRBD2 | TRBJ2-7 | - | TRBV28 | TGTGCCAGCAGCGTGACTAGCGGGGGGCCCAACGAGCAGTACTTC | CASSVTSGGPNEQYF
- | TRBJ2-7 | - | TRBV5-6 | TGTGCCAGCAGCCCGGACGGTCAGTTATCCTACGAGCAGTACTTC | CASSPDGQLSYEQYF
- | TRBJ2-3 | - | TRBV28 | TGTGCCAGCAGTAGAGAAAGGGTTACGCAGTATTTT | CASSRERVTQYF
TRBD2 | TRBJ2-5 | - | TRBV29-1 | TGCAGCGTTGTTTACCAGCGGGGGGGCCAAGAGACCCAGTACTTC | CSVVYQRGGQETQYF
- | TRBJ1-1 | - | TRBV2 | TGTGCCAGCAGTGGGGGGGCAGCAGTCACTGAAGCTTTCTTT | CASSGGAAVTEAFF
TRBD1 | TRBJ1-5 | - | TRBV2 | TGTGCCAGCAGTGAGGAAAGGACAGGGGCTCAGCCCCAGCATTTT | CASSEERTGAQPQHF
- | TRBJ2-1 | - | TRBV6-6 | TGTGCCAGCAGTTCGACCGACCCGAGCTCCTACAATGAGCAGTTCTTC | CASSSTDPSSYNEQFF
- | TRBJ2-7 | - | TRBV7-3 | TGTGCCAGCAGCTTCGGCCCAATTCCCTACGAGCAGTACTTC | CASSFGPIPYEQYF
TRBD1 | TRBJ1-1 | - | TRBV29-1 | TGCAGCGCCACCGGGACAGGGTTCACTGAAGCTTTCTTT | CSATGTGFTEAFF
- | TRBJ1-5 | - | TRBV5-1 | TGCGCCAGCAGCTTGGACGGACAGCGCCAGCATTTT | CASSLDGQRQHF
- | TRBJ1-4 | - | TRBV15 | TGTGCCACCAGCAGAGGACAGAATGAAAAACTGTTTTTT | CATSRGQNEKLFF